This T cell receptor (beta chain) comes out of a study of blood T cell repertoires in COVID-19 (dated by TCRdb to about 2020). For the wider study: The collaborator samples originated in the United States, Italy and Spain and spanned the acute and convalescent phases of COVID-19. Nearly every sample came with metadata listing a de-identified subject ID, COVID-19 status, age in years and sex. The samples were drawn from the first 160 participants of the ongoing ImmuneRACE study and from 1,200 or so subjects provided by 6 global collaborators. A freely available public database, intended as a resource for researchers studying the immune response to SARS-CoV-2, is where the repertoires were released. The material from the prospective study consisted of cDNA or gDNA derived from T cells, B-cell-depleted T cells, or PBMCs. Subjects who had been exposed to COVID-19, were actively infected with it, or had recovered from it provided the deeply sampled blood TCRbeta repertoires that made up the dataset. Where available, HLA class I and class II types were taken from metadata supplied by the sample provider and were not determined by assay-based typing.

One collaborating source in Seattle enrolled patients while the patients were actively infected and followed the patients over time throughout the course of disease. The collaborating institutions used their own protocols to collect whole blood in K2EDTA tubes. For TCRbeta analysis, collaborator samples were shipped as frozen whole blood, as isolated PBMCs, or as DNA extracted from either sample type. Overall study results and their limits: How much clinical and demographic metadata was included differed by source and by participant, and the metadata was provided uncurated.

Concerning this clone itself: Its binding antigen is unknown. No quality values exist for individual bases; no much larger clone is one base distant.

The immunoSEQ Assay, a bias-controlled multiplex PCR, was used to amplify TCRbeta CDR3 regions from genomic DNA. Per the original workflow: Nucleated cell counts per sample were estimated from amplification of reference gene primers within the assay. To quantify the absolute abundance of each unique TCRbeta CDR3 rearrangement, sequence reads were collapsed and filtered. For each sample, productive Simpson clonality was calculated as the square root of Simpson's diversity index over productive rearrangements. In its TCRdb copy, this immuneACCESS table keeps in-frame sequences only and misses some clones. Where compared with another copy, unresolved V genes explain less than half of these, and the others have no known cause. That table gives V, J and clone size, and the DNA gave D and trimming. The sample table records 300,000 to 350,000 clones; roughly nine tenths of these occur just once. The ten biggest clones cover 3.9% of the sample.

This clonotype was sampled from a woman aged 55 to 70 with COVID-19, enrolled during active disease. The sample comprised peripheral blood.

CDR3 region: CSVAVNTEAFF. The nucleotides are TGCAGCGTTGCAGTGAACACTGAAGCTTTCTTT. The rearranged segments are TRBV29-1 and TRBJ1-1; a confident D gene designation cannot be given. As encoded in the germline V gene, CDR1 is SQVTM while CDR2 is ANQGSEA. V and J lose 4 bases and 0 bases, and a span of 3 bases separates them. Measured from the cysteine to the phenylalanine, the CDR3 is 11 residues long. Solely the CDR3 DNA is kept, with 33 bases framed from the first base. Full variable domain (CDR3 extended with the reference TRBV29-1 and TRBJ1-1 proteins): SAVISQKPSRDICQRGTSLTIQCQVDSQVTMMFWYRQQPGQSLTLIATANQGSEATYESGFVIDKFPISRPNLTFSTLTVSNMSPEDSSIYLCSVAVNTEAFFGQGTRLTVV.